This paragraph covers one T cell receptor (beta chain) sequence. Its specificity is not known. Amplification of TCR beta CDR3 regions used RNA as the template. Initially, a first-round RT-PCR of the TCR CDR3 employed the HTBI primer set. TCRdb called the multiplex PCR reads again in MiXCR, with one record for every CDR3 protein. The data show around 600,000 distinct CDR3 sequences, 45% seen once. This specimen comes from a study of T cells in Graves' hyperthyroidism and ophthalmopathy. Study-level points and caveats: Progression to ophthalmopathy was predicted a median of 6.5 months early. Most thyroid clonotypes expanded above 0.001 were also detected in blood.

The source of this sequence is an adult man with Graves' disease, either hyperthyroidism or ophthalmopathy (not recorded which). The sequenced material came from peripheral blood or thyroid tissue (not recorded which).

CDR3 region: CSAALAGALYEQYF. The CDR3 DNA sequence: TGCAGTGCTGCACTAGCGGGGGCACTCTACGAGCAGTACTTC. This chain connects TRBV20-1 to TRBJ2-7, with TRBD2 matching 11 bases. The germline V gene encodes CDR1 DFQATT and CDR2 SNEGSKA (reference sequence). This CDR3 has 14 amino acids. V gave up 5 bases and J gave up 3 bases; unmatched junction bases: 6.